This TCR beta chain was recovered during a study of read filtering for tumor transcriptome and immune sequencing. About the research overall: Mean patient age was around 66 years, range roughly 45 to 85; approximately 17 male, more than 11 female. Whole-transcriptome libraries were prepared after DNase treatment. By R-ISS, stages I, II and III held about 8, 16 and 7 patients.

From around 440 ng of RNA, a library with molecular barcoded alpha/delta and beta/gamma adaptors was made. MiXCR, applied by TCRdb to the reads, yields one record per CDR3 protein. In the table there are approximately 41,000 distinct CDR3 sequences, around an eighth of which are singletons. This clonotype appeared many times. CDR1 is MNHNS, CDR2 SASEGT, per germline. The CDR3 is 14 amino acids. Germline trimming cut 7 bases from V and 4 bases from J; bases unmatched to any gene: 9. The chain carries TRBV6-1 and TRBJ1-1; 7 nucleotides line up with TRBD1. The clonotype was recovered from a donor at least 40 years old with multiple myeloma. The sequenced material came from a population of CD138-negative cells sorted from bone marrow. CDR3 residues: CASNPGGVATEAFF. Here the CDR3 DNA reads TGTGCCAGCAACCCAGGGGGGGTAGCCACTGAAGCTTTCTTT.